These 12 T cell receptor beta chains were sequenced from one sample in a study of blood T cell repertoires in COVID-19. Assay used: immunoSEQ multiplex PCR; TCRdb lists only in-frame clones, some missing. Found here are 300,000 or so clones, more than 85% of them singletons; the top ten hold approximately 0.93%. The sequencing input was PBMCs or T cells enriched from blood (not recorded which). Receptors originate from a woman aged 25 to 45 who had recovered from COVID-19.

The V call is TRBV6-2 or TRBV6-3, the J call TRBJ1-5, with a weak D call TRBD1 (5 bases). V gave up 0 bases and J gave up 5 bases, with 11 bases separating them. The CDR3 loop spans 15 amino acids. CDR1 is MNHEY and CDR2 is SVGEGT in the germline V gene. The CDR3 bases are TGTGCCAGCAGTTACTCGAAGGCAGGGTATCAGCCCCAGCATTTT. Encoded protein: CASSYSKAGYQPQHF.

The rearrangement links TRBV7-9 to TRBJ2-5; TRBD2 agrees at 7 bases. V was pared by 1 base and J by 1 base, with 3 bases of the junction left unmatched. Germline CDR1 is SEHNR and CDR2 is FQNEAQ (reference sequence). This CDR3 region has 15 residues. CDR3 sequence: CASSLGLAAQETQYF. The CDR3 region has the DNA TGTGCCAGCAGCTTAGGGCTAGCGGCCCAAGAGACCCAGTACTTC. Supplemented by reference TRBV7-9 and TRBJ2-5, the full variable domain reads DTGVSQNPRHKITKRGQNVTFRCDPISEHNRLYWYRQTLGQGPEFLTYFQNEAQLEKSRLLSDRFSAERPKGSFSTLEIQRTEQGDSAMYLCASSLGLAAQETQYFGPGTRLLVL.

The V call is TRBV30, the J call TRBJ2-5; D may be TRBD1 (6 bases). The V gene's germline CDR1 is GTSNPN and CDR2 SVGIG (reference sequence). The V end was cut by 0 bases, the J end by 7 bases, with 6 bases between. The CDR3 spans 11 residues. Here the CDR3 reads CAWSVGGTQYF. As DNA, the CDR3 is TGTGCCTGGAGTGTAGGGGGGACCCAGTACTTC.

The CDR3 is CASSQDKGTSWLDTQYF. CDR3 nucleotides: TGCGCCAGCAGCCAAGATAAGGGGACTAGTTGGTTGGATACGCAGTATTTT. The V and J genes are TRBV4-3 and TRBJ2-3; TRBD2 agrees at 8 bases. V was pared by 0 bases and J by 6 bases, with 11 bases of the junction left unmatched. Germline CDR1 and CDR2: LGHNA and YSLEER. This CDR3 spans 17 amino acids.

A single count supports this clone. J is TRBJ2-2 and V is TRBV2, with 10 bases fitting TRBD2. With 6 bases clipped from V and 6 bases from J, the junction kept 13 bases outside the gene matches. CDR1 is SNHLY, CDR2 FYNNEI, per germline. This CDR3 has 17 residues. This chain's CDR3 is CASSAGLAIWGAGELFF. CDR3 DNA: TGTGCCAGCAGCGCGGGACTAGCGATCTGGGGCGCCGGGGAGCTGTTTTTT.

The V call is TRBV2, the J call TRBJ1-5; D is uncertain. The CDR3 covers 14 residues. Germline lookup yields CDR1 SNHLY and CDR2 FYNNEI. Between the trimmed V and J ends, which lost 4 bases and 2 bases, there was a span of 9 bases. CDR3 bases: TGTGCCAGCAGTGTGGCAGAGGGCAATCAGCCCCAGCATTTT. Translating it yields CASSVAEGNQPQHF.

This clone was counted a single time. The rearrangement links TRBV5-4 to TRBJ2-2, with D tentatively TRBD1 (6 bases). Germline-derived CDR1 and CDR2 are SGHNT and YYREEE (reference sequence). V lost 0 bases, J lost 1 base, and 7 bases lay in between. This CDR3 comprises 15 residues. CDR3 in DNA: TGTGCCAGCAGCTTGGAACAGGGGAACACCGGGGAGCTGTTTTTT. It is translated as CASSLEQGNTGELFF.

V and J are TRBV2 and TRBJ1-5; D call uncertain. Trimming left V 4 bases short and J 3 bases short, with 7 bases between. From germline, CDR1 is SNHLY and CDR2 FYNNEI. The CDR3 has 13 amino acids. The CDR3 DNA is TGTGCCAGCAGTGGGCGGGACAATCAGCCCCAGCATTTT. Translated: CASSGRDNQPQHF.

The CDR3 nucleotides read TGTGCCAGCTCACCAATTCAGTTGGGCGACACTGAAGCTTTCTTT. Protein: CASSPIQLGDTEAFF. This chain connects TRBV18 to TRBJ1-1; D uncertain. The ends were cut back, 2 bases at V and 3 bases at J, with 13 bases in the middle. The CDR3 runs 15 residues. The germline CDR1 and CDR2 sequences are KGHSH and LQKENI.

The chain has TRBV6-5 and TRBJ2-1; 12 bases map to TRBD2. Germline V gives CDR1 MNHEY, CDR2 SVGAGI. V was pared by 4 bases and J by 6 bases, with 7 bases of the junction left unmatched. The CDR3 has 16 amino acids. The CDR3 nucleotides are TGTGCCAGCAGTTCCCGACTAGCGGGGGATTTCAATGAGCAGTTCTTC. Its protein is CASSSRLAGDFNEQFF.

The sample holds a few counts of this clone. This same CDR3 is encoded by further DNA sequences in the sample. CDR3 nucleotide sequence: TGTGCCAGCAGTTTGTGGACCGGGGACACTGAAGCTTTCTTT. Its translation is CASSLWTGDTEAFF. The J gene is TRBJ1-1, the V gene TRBV28, with D unresolved. The CDR3 runs 14 residues. Germline CDR1 reads MDHEN; CDR2 reads SYDVKM. V was cut by 3 bases and J by 3 bases, with 11 bases left in between.

V usage is TRBV6-6 and J usage is TRBJ1-3; D is uncertain. There are 15 residues in the CDR3. V was trimmed by 0 bases and J by 2 bases, leaving 8 bases between them. The germline gives CDR1 MNHNY, CDR2 SVGAGI (reference sequence). CDR3 in amino acids: CASSYSGGTGNTIYF. The CDR3 nucleotides are TGTGCCAGCAGTTACTCGGGAGGGACTGGAAACACCATATATTTT.